This T cell receptor beta chain was profiled in a study of radiation and T cells in renal cell carcinoma. Background on the study: Nephrectomy followed 15 Gy stereotactic body radiation by 4 weeks. Study findings and constraints: Top tumor clonotypes rose in blood 2 weeks post-radiation, then contracted. Baseline intratumoral clonotype presence is unknown without pretreatment biopsies.

Comments on this clone: Its antigen is still unknown.

V was shortened by 2 bases and J by 7 bases, with 23 bases between the two germline ends. The CDR3 is 18 residues long. Germline CDR1 and CDR2: SEHNR and FQNEAQ (reference sequence). Time point defined: blood 2 weeks post-SBRT. As to treatment: 15 Gy SBRT to primary tumor, nephrectomy 4 weeks later. The tumor was a clear cell renal cell carcinoma. Sequencing was performed with immunoSEQ multiplex PCR; in TCRdb, only in-frame clones are kept and a portion is missing. The sample lists under 150,000 clones, 75% to 90% seen once, with approximately 2% in the top ten. V usage is TRBV7-9 and J usage is TRBJ2-2, with a weak D call TRBD1 (5 bases). The sample consisted of blood, taken from a patient whose treatment included radiotherapy and nephrectomy. The origin of this receptor is a woman aged 55-69 years with renal cell carcinoma. The CDR3 DNA is TGTGCCAGCAGCTTAAAGGGGTCAGAGCAGGGATACGGCGGGGAGCTGTTTTTT. It translates to CASSLKGSEQGYGGELFF.